Following are 5 T cell receptor beta chains from one sample sequenced in a study of blood T cell repertoires in COVID-19. This table comes from immunoSEQ multiplex PCR, and its TCRdb copy is limited to in-frame clones, with some not included. The sample records about 110,000 clones, around 82% being singletons. Specimen: peripheral blood. The receptors here all came from an older woman with acute or convalescent COVID-19.

The V gene is TRBV12-5, the J gene TRBJ1-6; 8 positions agree with TRBD1. This CDR3 is 15 amino acids long. The germline V gene has CDR1 LGHNT and CDR2 FRNRAP. With V trimmed by 4 bases and J by 5 bases, 4 bases remained unmatched. CDR3 sequence reads: CASGSGTGNNSPLHF. DNA of the CDR3: TGTGCTAGTGGTTCCGGGACAGGCAATAATTCACCCCTCCACTTT. The full variable domain, completed using reference TRBV12-5 and TRBJ1-6, is DARVTQTPRHKVTEMGQEVTMRCQPILGHNTVFWYRQTMMQGLELLAYFRNRAPLDDSGMPKDRFSAEMPDATLATLKIQPSEPRDSAVYFCASGSGTGNNSPLHFGNGTRLTVT.

The chain is built from TRBV3-1 (or the pseudogene TRBV3-2) and TRBJ1-1; 7 nucleotides match TRBD1. Germline CDR1 and CDR2: LGHDT and YNNKEL (reference sequence). V gave up 4 bases and J gave up 4 bases; unmatched junction bases: 9. This CDR3 is built from 15 residues. This CDR3 is CASSPGTAVGTEAFF. CDR3 bases: TGTGCCAGCAGCCCCGGGACAGCCGTCGGCACTGAAGCTTTCTTT.

The count of this clone is one. The CDR3 spells CASSRWTGPGNTEAFF. The CDR3 region has the DNA TGTGCCAGCAGCCGCTGGACAGGGCCGGGAAACACTGAAGCTTTCTTT. The genes are TRBV28 and TRBJ1-1; 8 nucleotides line up with TRBD1. V lost 6 bases, J lost 2 bases, and 11 bases stayed unmatched. Germline V gives CDR1 MDHEN, CDR2 SYDVKM. This CDR3 contains 16 residues.

J is TRBJ1-5 and V is TRBV6-1; 7 nucleotides align to TRBD1. The CDR3 is 15 amino acids. Germline CDR1 is MNHNS and CDR2 is SASEGT. V was clipped by 1 base and J by 4 bases; unmatched bases: 4. The CDR3 region is CASSEGQGVNQPQHF. The CDR3 coding sequence is TGTGCCAGCAGTGAAGGGCAGGGGGTTAATCAGCCCCAGCATTTT.

This chain connects TRBV12-3 or TRBV12-4 to TRBJ2-4, with a weak D call TRBD1 (6 bases). Trimming took off 4 bases at V and 7 bases at J, with 11 bases between the two ends. The length of the CDR3 is 13 residues. The CDR3: CASSYAGVNIQYF. The CDR3 region has the DNA TGTGCCAGCAGTTACGCAGGGGTCAACATTCAGTACTTC.